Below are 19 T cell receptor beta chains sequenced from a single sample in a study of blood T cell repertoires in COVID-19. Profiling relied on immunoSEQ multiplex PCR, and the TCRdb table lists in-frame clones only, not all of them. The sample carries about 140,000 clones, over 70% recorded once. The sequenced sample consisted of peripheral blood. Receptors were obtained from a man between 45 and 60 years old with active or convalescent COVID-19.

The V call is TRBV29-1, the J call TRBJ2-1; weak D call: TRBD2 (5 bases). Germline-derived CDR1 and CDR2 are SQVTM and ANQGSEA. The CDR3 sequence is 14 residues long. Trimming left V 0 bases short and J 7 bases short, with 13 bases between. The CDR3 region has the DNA TGCAGCGTTGAAGATAGTCGAGGGTGGAATGAGCAGTTCTTC. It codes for CSVEDSRGWNEQFF.

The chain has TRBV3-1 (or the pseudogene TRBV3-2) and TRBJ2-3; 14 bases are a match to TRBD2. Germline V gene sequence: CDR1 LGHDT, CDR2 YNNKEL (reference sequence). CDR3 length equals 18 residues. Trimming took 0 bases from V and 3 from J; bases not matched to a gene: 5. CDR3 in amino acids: CASSQEGLAGVVTDTQYF. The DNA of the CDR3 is TGTGCCAGCAGCCAAGAGGGACTAGCGGGAGTTGTAACAGATACGCAGTATTTT.

CDR3 bases: TGCAGTGCGCGCCCAGATACGCAGTATTTT. Its protein is CSARPDTQYF. The chain is built from TRBV20-1 and TRBJ2-3; D gene uncertain. The germline CDR1 and CDR2 sequences are DFQATT and SNEGSKA (reference sequence). With 6 bases removed from V and 4 bases from J, the gap between germline ends came to 5 bases. The CDR3 totals 10 residues.

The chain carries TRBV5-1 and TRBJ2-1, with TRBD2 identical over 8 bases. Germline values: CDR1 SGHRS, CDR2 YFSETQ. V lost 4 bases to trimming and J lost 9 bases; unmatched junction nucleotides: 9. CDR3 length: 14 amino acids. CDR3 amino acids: CASSLQTSAIEQFF. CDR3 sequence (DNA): TGCGCCAGCAGCCTGCAGACTAGCGCCATTGAGCAGTTCTTC.

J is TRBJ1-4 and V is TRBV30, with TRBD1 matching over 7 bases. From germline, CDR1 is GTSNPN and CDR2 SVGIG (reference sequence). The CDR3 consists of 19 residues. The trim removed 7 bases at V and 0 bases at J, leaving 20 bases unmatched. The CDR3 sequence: CALTAFSGGLIATNEKLFF. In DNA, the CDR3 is TGTGCCTTGACCGCCTTTTCAGGGGGATTAATCGCAACTAATGAAAAACTGTTTTTT.

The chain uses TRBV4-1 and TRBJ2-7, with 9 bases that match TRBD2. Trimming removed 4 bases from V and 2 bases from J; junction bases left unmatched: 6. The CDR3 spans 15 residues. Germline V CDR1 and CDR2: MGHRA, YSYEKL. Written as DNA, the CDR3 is TGCGCCAGCAGCCCTTGGCCTAGCGGGACCTACGAGCAGTACTTC. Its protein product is CASSPWPSGTYEQYF.

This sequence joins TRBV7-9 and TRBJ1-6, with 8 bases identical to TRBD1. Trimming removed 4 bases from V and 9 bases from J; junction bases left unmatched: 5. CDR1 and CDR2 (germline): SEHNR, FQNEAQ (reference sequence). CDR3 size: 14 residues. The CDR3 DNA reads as TGTGCCAGCAGCTACGGACAGGGTGGTTCACCCCTCCACTTT. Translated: CASSYGQGGSPLHF. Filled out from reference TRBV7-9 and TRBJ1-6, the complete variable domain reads DTGVSQNPRHKITKRGQNVTFRCDPISEHNRLYWYRQTLGQGPEFLTYFQNEAQLEKSRLLSDRFSAERPKGSFSTLEIQRTEQGDSAMYLCASSYGQGGSPLHFGNGTRLTVT.

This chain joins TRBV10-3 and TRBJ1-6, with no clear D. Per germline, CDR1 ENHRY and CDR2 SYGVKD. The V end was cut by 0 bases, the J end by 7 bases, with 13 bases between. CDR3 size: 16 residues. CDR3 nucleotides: TGTGCCATCAGTGAGTCATGGAACGGGGAGAATTCACCCCTCCACTTT. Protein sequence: CAISESWNGENSPLHF.

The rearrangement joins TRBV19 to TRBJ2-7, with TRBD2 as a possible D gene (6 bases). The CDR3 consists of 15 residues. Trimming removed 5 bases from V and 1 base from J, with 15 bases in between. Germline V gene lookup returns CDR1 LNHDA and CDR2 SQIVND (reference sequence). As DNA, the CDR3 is TGTGCCAGTAGTGCCTCAGTGGGGGGATCCTACGAGCAGTACTTC. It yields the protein CASSASVGGSYEQYF.

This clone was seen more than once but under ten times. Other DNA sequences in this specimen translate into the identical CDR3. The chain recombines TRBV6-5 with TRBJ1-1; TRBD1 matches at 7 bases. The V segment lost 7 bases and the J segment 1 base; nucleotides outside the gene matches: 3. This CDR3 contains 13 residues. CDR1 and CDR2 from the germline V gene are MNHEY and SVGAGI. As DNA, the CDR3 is TGTGCCAGCACGGGACAGACGAACACTGAAGCTTTCTTT. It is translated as CASTGQTNTEAFF.

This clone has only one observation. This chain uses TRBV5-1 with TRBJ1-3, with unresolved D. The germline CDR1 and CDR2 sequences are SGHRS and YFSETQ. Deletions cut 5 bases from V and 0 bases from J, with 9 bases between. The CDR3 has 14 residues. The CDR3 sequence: CASRSAGSGNTIYF. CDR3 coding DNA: TGCGCCAGCAGGTCCGCGGGCTCTGGAAACACCATATATTTT.

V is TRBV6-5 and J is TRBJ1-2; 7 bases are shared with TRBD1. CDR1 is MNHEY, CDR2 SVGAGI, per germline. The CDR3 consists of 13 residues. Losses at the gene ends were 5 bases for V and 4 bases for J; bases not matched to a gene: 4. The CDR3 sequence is CASSNTGAYGYTF. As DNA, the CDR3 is TGTGCCAGCAGTAATACAGGGGCCTATGGCTACACCTTC.

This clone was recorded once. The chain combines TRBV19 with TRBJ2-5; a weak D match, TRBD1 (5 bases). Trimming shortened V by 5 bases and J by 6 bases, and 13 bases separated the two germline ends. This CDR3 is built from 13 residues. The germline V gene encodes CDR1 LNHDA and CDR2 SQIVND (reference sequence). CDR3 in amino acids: CASSERVGQTQYF. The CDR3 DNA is TGTGCCAGTAGTGAGAGAGTGGGGCAGACCCAGTACTTC. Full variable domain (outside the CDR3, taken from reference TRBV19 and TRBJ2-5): DGGITQSPKYLFRKEGQNVTLSCEQNLNHDAMYWYRQDPGQGLRLIYYSQIVNDFQKGDIAEGYSVSREKKESFPLTVTSAQKNPTAFYLCASSERVGQTQYFGPGTRLLVL.

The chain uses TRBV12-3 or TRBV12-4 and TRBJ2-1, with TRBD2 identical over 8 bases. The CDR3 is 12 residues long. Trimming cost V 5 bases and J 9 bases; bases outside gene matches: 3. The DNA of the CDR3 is TGTGCCAGCAGTCGTAGCGGGACTGAGCAGTTCTTC. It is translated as CASSRSGTEQFF.

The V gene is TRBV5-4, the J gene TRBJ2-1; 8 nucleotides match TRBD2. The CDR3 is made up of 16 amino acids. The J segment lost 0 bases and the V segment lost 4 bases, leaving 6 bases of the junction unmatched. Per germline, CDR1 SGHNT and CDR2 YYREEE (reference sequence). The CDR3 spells CASSPGLATSYNEQFF. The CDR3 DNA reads TGTGCCAGCAGCCCTGGACTAGCCACCTCCTACAATGAGCAGTTCTTC.

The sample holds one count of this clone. The CDR3 region has the DNA TGTGCCAGCAGTGAATTTCGGGGGGCGAAGGACTACACCTTC. It is translated as CASSEFRGAKDYTF. The rearrangement links TRBV6-4 to TRBJ1-2; possibly TRBD1 for D (6 bases). The CDR3 covers 14 residues. Germline V gene data show CDR1 as MRHNA and CDR2 as SNTAGT. Between the trimmed V and J ends, which lost 3 bases and 10 bases, there was a span of 18 bases.

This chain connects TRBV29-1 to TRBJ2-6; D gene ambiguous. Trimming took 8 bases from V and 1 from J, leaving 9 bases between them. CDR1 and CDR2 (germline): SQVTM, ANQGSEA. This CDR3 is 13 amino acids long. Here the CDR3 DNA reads TGCAGCATGAAGGAGTCTGGGGCCAACGTCCTGACTTTC. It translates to CSMKESGANVLTF.

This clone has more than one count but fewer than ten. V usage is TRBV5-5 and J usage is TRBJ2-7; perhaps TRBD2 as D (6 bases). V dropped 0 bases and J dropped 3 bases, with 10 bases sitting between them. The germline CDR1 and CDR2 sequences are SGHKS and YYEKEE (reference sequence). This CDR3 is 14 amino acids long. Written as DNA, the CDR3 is TGTGCCAGCAGCTTGGGCGGGACGCTCTACGAGCAGTACTTC. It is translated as CASSLGGTLYEQYF.

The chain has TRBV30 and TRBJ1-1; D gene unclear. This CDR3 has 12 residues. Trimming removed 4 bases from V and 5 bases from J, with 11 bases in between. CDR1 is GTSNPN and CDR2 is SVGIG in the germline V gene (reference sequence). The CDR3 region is CAWTRRRTEAFF. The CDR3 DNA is TGTGCCTGGACCCGGCGGAGAACTGAAGCTTTCTTT.